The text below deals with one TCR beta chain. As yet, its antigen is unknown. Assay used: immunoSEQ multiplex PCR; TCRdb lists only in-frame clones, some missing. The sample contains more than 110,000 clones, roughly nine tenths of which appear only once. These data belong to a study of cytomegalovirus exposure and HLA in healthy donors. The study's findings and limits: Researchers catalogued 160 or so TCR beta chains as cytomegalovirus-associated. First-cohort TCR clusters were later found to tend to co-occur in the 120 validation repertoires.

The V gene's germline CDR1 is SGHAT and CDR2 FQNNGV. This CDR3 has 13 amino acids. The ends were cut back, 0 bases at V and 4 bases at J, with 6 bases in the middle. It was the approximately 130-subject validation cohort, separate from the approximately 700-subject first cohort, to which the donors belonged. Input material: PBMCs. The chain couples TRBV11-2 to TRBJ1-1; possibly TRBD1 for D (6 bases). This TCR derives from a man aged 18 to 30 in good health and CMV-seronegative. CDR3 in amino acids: CASSLEQGTEAFF. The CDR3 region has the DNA TGTGCCAGCAGCTTAGAACAGGGCACTGAAGCTTTCTTT.